A single sample is the source of the 12 T cell receptor beta chains below, sequenced in a study of blood T cell repertoires in COVID-19. This table comes from immunoSEQ multiplex PCR, and its TCRdb copy is limited to in-frame clones, with some not included. The table has 380,000 or so clones, approximately 91% seen once. The sequenced sample was PBMCs or T cells enriched from blood (not recorded which). These receptors were collected from a woman in her 40s with acute COVID-19.

V gene TRBV25-1 combines with J gene TRBJ2-7; tentative D call: TRBD1 (6 bases). V lost 7 bases, J lost 2 bases, and 9 bases lay in between. The V gene's germline CDR1 is MGHDK and CDR2 SYGVNS. The CDR3 runs 12 residues. As DNA, the CDR3 is TGTGCCAGCAAGGACAGAGCCTACGAGCAGTACTTC. This sequence encodes CASKDRAYEQYF.

The CDR3 here is CASSYDSGYGYTF. The CDR3 nucleotides are TGTGCCAGCAGTTACGACAGTGGCTATGGCTACACCTTC. The chain employs TRBV6-5 and TRBJ1-2, with TRBD1 as a possible D gene (5 bases). The CDR3 consists of 13 residues. The V and J ends lost 2 bases and 4 bases respectively, with 8 bases between them. Per germline, CDR1 MNHEY and CDR2 SVGAGI.

This rearrangement joins TRBV10-1 to TRBJ2-3; D remains ambiguous. Trimming stripped 5 bases from V and 2 bases from J, with 23 bases between. This CDR3 region has 18 residues. Germline loops: CDR1 WNHNN, CDR2 SYGVQD (reference sequence). The CDR3 loop reads CASSLPILLCFVTDTQYF. The CDR3 nucleotides read TGCGCCAGCAGTCTACCCATACTACTTTGCTTTGTCACAGATACGCAGTATTTT.

The chain uses TRBV7-2 and TRBJ1-3; tentatively, D is TRBD1 (5 bases). The CDR3 has 18 amino acids. V was cut by 0 bases and J by 0 bases, with 15 bases left in between. In germline, CDR1 is SGHTA, CDR2 FQGNSA. In DNA, the CDR3 is TGTGCCAGCAGCTTAGCCCCTCGGGGAGGGACCTCTGGAAACACCATATATTTT. Its protein product is CASSLAPRGGTSGNTIYF.

The chain recombines TRBV28 with TRBJ2-7; TRBD1 matches 10 bases. The CDR3 is 14 residues long. Looked up from germline, CDR1 is MDHEN and CDR2 is SYDVKM. Trimming cost V 3 bases and J 6 bases; bases outside gene matches: 5. The CDR3: CASSLAGQGFEQYF. The CDR3 DNA is TGTGCCAGCAGTTTGGCGGGACAGGGGTTCGAGCAGTACTTC. Filled out from reference TRBV28 and TRBJ2-7, the complete variable domain reads DVKVTQSSRYLVKRTGEKVFLECVQDMDHENMFWYRQDPGLGLRLIYFSYDVKMKEKGDIPEGYSVSREKKERFSLILESASTNQTSMYLCASSLAGQGFEQYFGPGTRLTVT.

This chain uses TRBV20-1 with TRBJ2-7; a possible D gene is TRBD1 (6 bases). The CDR3 has 13 residues. V lost 3 bases and J lost 2, with 11 bases in between. Germline values: CDR1 DFQATT, CDR2 SNEGSKA (reference sequence). The CDR3 bases are TGCAGTGCTAGTTCCGGGACAACCTACGAGCAGTACTTC. It yields the protein CSASSGTTYEQYF.

The rearrangement links TRBV19 to TRBJ2-7, with 11 positions matching TRBD1. Germline lookup yields CDR1 LNHDA and CDR2 SQIVND (reference sequence). CDR3 length equals 15 residues. Trimming took 9 bases from V and 2 from J; bases not matched to a gene: 9. This CDR3 is CASQTRGQGAYEQYF. The CDR3 nucleotides read TGTGCCAGCCAGACGAGGGGACAGGGGGCCTACGAGCAGTACTTC.

The rearrangement joins TRBV19 to TRBJ2-5, with D unclear. Trimming took off 6 bases at V and 5 bases at J, with 16 bases between the two ends. CDR1 LNHDA and CDR2 SQIVND come from the germline V gene (reference sequence). This CDR3 comprises 14 residues. This CDR3 reads CASSPRRSWETQYF. The CDR3 DNA reads as TGTGCCAGTAGCCCGAGGCGGTCGTGGGAGACCCAGTACTTC.

The rearrangement links TRBV19 to TRBJ1-5; tentative D call: TRBD1 (6 bases). V was clipped by 4 bases and J by 6 bases, with 10 bases between them. CDR1 and CDR2 from the germline V gene are LNHDA and SQIVND (reference sequence). The CDR3 totals 13 residues. This chain's CDR3 is CASSTNRVQPQHF. Here the CDR3 DNA reads TGTGCCAGTAGTACAAACAGGGTTCAGCCCCAGCATTTT.

The gene calls are TRBV5-1 and TRBJ2-1, with a weak D call TRBD2 (6 bases). This CDR3 is 15 amino acids long. Germline V gene sequence: CDR1 SGHRS, CDR2 YFSETQ. The V gene lost 5 bases and the J gene lost 3 bases, with 15 bases spanning the gap. The CDR3 nucleotides read TGCGCCAGCAGTTCCACTAGCCCCCACTACAATGAGCAGTTCTTC. It yields the protein CASSSTSPHYNEQFF.

This chain connects TRBV24-1 to TRBJ1-5; the D gene is possibly TRBD1 (6 bases). Trimming left V 10 bases short and J 2 bases short, with 14 bases between. CDR3 length: 14 residues. From germline, CDR1 is KGHDR and CDR2 SFDVKD. CDR3 nucleotides: TGTGCCACACAGGACAGCAAAGGCAATCAGCCCCAGCATTTT. Its protein product is CATQDSKGNQPQHF.

The chain recombines TRBV7-9 with TRBJ1-2, with 8 bases identical to TRBD1. The length of the CDR3 is 16 residues. Germline V gives CDR1 SEHNR, CDR2 FQNEAQ (reference sequence). V lost 4 bases to trimming and J lost 8 bases; unmatched junction nucleotides: 15. CDR3 amino acids: CASSSDTFDRGKGYTF. The CDR3 nucleotides read TGTGCCAGCAGCTCCGACACTTTTGACAGGGGTAAAGGCTACACCTTC.